The 8 T cell receptor beta chains below all came from one sample that was sequenced in a study of T cell responses to AZD1222 COVID-19 vaccine. Clones were sequenced by immunoSEQ multiplex PCR, and TCRdb holds only the in-frame ones, with some missing. The sample has approximately 98,000 clones, roughly 87% seen once. The sample was peripheral blood, taken on day 0 of MenACWY control vaccination. The source of these receptors is an adult in good health.

V is TRBV5-1 and J is TRBJ1-3; D perhaps matches TRBD1 (6 bases). The V gene lost 0 bases and the J gene lost 0 bases, with 16 bases spanning the gap. The CDR3 runs to 18 residues. CDR1 SGHRS and CDR2 YFSETQ come from the germline V gene. The CDR3 nucleotides are TGCGCCAGCAGCTTGGGGCCCCCGGGACAAGACTCTGGAAACACCATATATTTT. The encoded protein is CASSLGPPGQDSGNTIYF. Filled out from reference TRBV5-1 and TRBJ1-3, the complete variable domain reads KAGVTQTPRYLIKTRGQQVTLSCSPISGHRSVSWYQQTPGQGLQFLFEYFSETQRNKGNFPGRFSGRQFSNSRSEMNVSTLELGDSALYLCASSLGPPGQDSGNTIYFGEGSWLTVV.

The chain joins TRBV3-1 (or the pseudogene TRBV3-2) to TRBJ2-5, with TRBD2 identical over 11 bases. With V trimmed by 3 bases and J by 4 bases, 4 bases remained unmatched. CDR1 and CDR2 (germline): LGHDT, YNNKEL (reference sequence). The CDR3 length is 15 residues. The CDR3, as DNA: TGTGCCAGCAGCCAGGCTAGCGGGGGGAGAGAGACCCAGTACTTC. This gives the protein CASSQASGGRETQYF.

V usage is TRBV30 and J usage is TRBJ2-3; 7 bases map to TRBD2. Germline values: CDR1 GTSNPN, CDR2 SVGIG (reference sequence). J was trimmed by 5 bases and V by 0 bases; bases with no gene match: 5. This CDR3 spans 14 amino acids. This CDR3 is CAWSVASGRDTQYF. The CDR3 nucleotides are TGTGCCTGGAGTGTAGCTAGCGGCCGAGATACGCAGTATTTT. Combining the CDR3 with reference TRBV30 and TRBJ2-3 gives the whole variable domain SQTIHQWPATLVQPVGSPLSLECTVEGTSNPNLYWYRQAAGRGLQLLFYSVGIGQISSEVPQNLSASRPQDRQFILSSKKLLLSDSGFYLCAWSVASGRDTQYFGPGTRLTVL.

V gene TRBV30 combines with J gene TRBJ1-1, with TRBD1 identical over 8 bases. The CDR3 sequence is 13 residues long. CDR1 is GTSNPN, CDR2 SVGIG, per germline (reference sequence). V was pared by 8 bases and J by 5 bases, with 10 bases of the junction left unmatched. CDR3 in amino acids: CARSGGARTEAFF. DNA for the CDR3: TGTGCCCGCTCAGGGGGCGCGAGAACTGAAGCTTTCTTT.

The chain is built from TRBV5-6 and TRBJ1-1; the D gene is possibly TRBD1 (6 bases). V lost 5 bases and J lost 4, with 12 bases in between. The germline V gene encodes CDR1 SGHDT and CDR2 YYEEEE. The CDR3 runs to 13 residues. DNA for the CDR3: TGTGCCAGCAGTATCGGACAGATCACTGAAGCTTTCTTT. It specifies CASSIGQITEAFF. The full variable domain, completed using reference TRBV5-6 and TRBJ1-1, is DAGVTQSPTHLIKTRGQQVTLRCSPKSGHDTVSWYQQALGQGPQFIFQYYEEEERQRGNFPDRFSGHQFPNYSSELNVNALLLGDSALYLCASSIGQITEAFFGQGTRLTVV.

The CDR3 DNA reads TGCGCCAGCAGCTTGGAAGCGAGCTATGGCTACACCTTC. Translation: CASSLEASYGYTF. The J gene is TRBJ1-2, the V gene TRBV5-1; D is uncertain. V was pared by 0 bases and J by 4 bases, with 7 bases between. CDR3 length: 13 amino acids. Germline V CDR1 and CDR2: SGHRS, YFSETQ.

This rearrangement joins TRBV15 to TRBJ1-1; perhaps TRBD1 as D (6 bases). Germline lookup yields CDR1 LNHNV and CDR2 YYDKDF (reference sequence). This CDR3 spans 16 amino acids. Trimming took 1 base from V and 2 from J, leaving 14 bases between them. CDR3 protein: CATSRARAGDNTEAFF. CDR3 bases: TGTGCCACCAGCAGAGCACGGGCAGGGGATAACACTGAAGCTTTCTTT.

With regard to this clone: Compared with germline, one end of the junction differs, possibly owing to a read error. The J gene is TRBJ1-1, the V gene TRBV5-1, with D perhaps matching TRBD1 (5 bases). The germline V gene has CDR1 SGHRS and CDR2 YFSETQ. The CDR3 has 12 residues. The CDR3 region is CASSTPLGTTLW. CDR3 DNA sequence: TGCGCCAGCAGCACACCACTCGGGACCACTCTTTGG.